In this sample, the clone carrying this TCR beta chain turned up many times. Its antigen is still unknown. Read data end 3 residues before the CDR3 end; the end is taken from the germline J gene. This record comes from a study of T cell clonality in common variable immunodeficiency. The CVID group had about 15 females and approximately 30 males, mean age about 36. Some clones are missing from TCRdb's copy, which holds only in-frame ones; the method was immunoSEQ multiplex PCR. In total the sample includes fewer than 35,000 clones, none of them seen once. The V gene's germline CDR1 is SNHLY and CDR2 FYNNEI. V was pared by 3 bases and J by 2 bases, with 4 bases of the junction left unmatched. The CDR3 totals 17 residues. The study's findings and limits: What drives increased CVID clonality needs T cell subpopulation sequencing. Reportedly, TCR beta sequences from common variable immunodeficiency showed fewer deletions and N-nucleotide insertions.

V gene TRBV2 combines with J gene TRBJ2-3; 14 bases match TRBD2. The clonotype originates from a human donor with common variable immunodeficiency. Material: peripheral blood mononuclear cells. CDR3 DNA (partial): TGTGCCAGCAGTGAGTGGACTAGCGGGGGGTACACAGATACG. It translates to CASSEWTSGGYTDT. The whole CDR3 protein is CASSEWTSGGYTDTQYF.